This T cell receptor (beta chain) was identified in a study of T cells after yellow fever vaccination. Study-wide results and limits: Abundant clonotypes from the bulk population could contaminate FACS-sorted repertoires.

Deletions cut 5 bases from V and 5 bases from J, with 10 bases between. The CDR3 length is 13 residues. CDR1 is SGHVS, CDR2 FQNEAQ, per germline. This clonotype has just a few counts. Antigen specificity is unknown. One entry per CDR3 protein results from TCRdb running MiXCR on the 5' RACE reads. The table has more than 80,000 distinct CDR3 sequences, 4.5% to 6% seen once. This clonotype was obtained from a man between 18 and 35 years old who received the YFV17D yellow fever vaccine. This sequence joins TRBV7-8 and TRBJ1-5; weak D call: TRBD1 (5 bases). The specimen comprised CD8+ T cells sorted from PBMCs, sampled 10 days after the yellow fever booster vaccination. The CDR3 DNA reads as TGTGCCAGCAGCCTGGACATCGATCAGCCCCAGCATTTT. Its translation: CASSLDIDQPQHF. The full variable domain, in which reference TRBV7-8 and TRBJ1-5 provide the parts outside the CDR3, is GAGVSQSPRYKVAKRGQDVALRCDPISGHVSLFWYQQALGQGPEFLTYFQNEAQLDKSGLPSDRFFAERPEGSVSTLKIQRTQQEDSAVYLCASSLDIDQPQHFGDGTRLSIL.